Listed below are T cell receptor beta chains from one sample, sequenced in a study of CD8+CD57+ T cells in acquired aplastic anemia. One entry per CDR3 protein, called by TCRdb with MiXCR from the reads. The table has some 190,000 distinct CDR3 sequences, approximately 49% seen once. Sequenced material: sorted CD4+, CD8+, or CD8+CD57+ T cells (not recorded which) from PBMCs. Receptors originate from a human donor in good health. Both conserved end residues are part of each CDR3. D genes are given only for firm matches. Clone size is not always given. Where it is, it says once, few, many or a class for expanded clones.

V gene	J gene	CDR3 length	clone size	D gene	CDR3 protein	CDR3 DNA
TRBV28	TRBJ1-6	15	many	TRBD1	CASSPPTGDTSPLHF	TGTGCCAGCAGTCCCCCGACAGGGGACACTTCACCCCTCCACTTT
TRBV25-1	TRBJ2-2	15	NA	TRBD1	CARARDRGQTGELFF	TGTGCTAGAGCCCGGGACAGGGGGCAGACCGGGGAGCTGTTTTTT
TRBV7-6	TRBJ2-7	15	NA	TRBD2	CASSLSPGGGYEQYF	TGTGCCAGCAGCTTAAGTCCGGGCGGGGGCTACGAGCAGTACTTC
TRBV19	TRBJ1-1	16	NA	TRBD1	CASSIHGTGLNTEAFF	TGTGCCAGTAGTATTCATGGGACAGGGCTGAACACTGAAGCTTTCTTT
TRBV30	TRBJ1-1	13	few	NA	CAWSEVRVTEAFF	TGTGCCTGGAGTGAGGTCAGGGTCACTGAAGCTTTCTTT
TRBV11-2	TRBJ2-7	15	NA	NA	CASSFFSGGYYEQYF	TGTGCCAGCAGCTTTTTTAGCGGAGGTTACTACGAGCAGTACTTC
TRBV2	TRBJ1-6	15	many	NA	CASSREFGSNSPLHF	TGTGCCAGCAGCAGGGAGTTTGGTAGCAATTCACCCCTCCACTTT
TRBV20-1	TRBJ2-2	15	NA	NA	CSARDPRVDTGELFF	TGCAGTGCTAGAGATCCCAGGGTTGACACCGGGGAGCTGTTTTTT
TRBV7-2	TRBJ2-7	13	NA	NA	CASSPGYGYEQYF	TGTGCCAGCAGCCCGGGCTACGGCTACGAGCAGTACTTC
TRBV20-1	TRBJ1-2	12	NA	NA	CSARKQNYGYTF	TGCAGTGCTAGGAAGCAAAACTATGGCTACACCTTC
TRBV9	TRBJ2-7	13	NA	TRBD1	CASSAWDSHEQYF	TGTGCCAGCAGCGCCTGGGACAGTCACGAGCAGTACTTC
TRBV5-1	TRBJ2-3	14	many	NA	CASSLPLPTDTQYF	TGCGCCAGCAGCTTGCCACTCCCCACAGATACGCAGTATTTT
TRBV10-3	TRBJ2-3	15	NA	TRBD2	CAISVGGRDTDTQYF	TGTGCCATCAGTGTTGGAGGGAGGGACACAGATACGCAGTATTTT
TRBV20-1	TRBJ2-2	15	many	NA	CSARRGQPNTGELFF	TGCAGTGCTCGAAGGGGACAACCGAACACCGGGGAGCTGTTTTTT
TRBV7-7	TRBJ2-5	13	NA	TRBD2	CASATRGRETQYF	TGTGCCAGCGCGACGCGGGGGAGGGAGACCCAGTACTTC
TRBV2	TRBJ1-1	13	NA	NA	CASRQGMNTEAFF	TGTGCCAGCAGACAGGGTATGAACACTGAAGCTTTCTTT
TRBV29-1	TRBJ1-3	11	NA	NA	CSVVAGDTIYF	TGCAGCGTTGTCGCTGGGGACACCATATATTTT
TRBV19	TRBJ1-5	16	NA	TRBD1	CASSISGTDSNQPQHF	TGTGCCAGTAGTATTTCCGGGACAGATAGCAATCAGCCCCAGCATTTT
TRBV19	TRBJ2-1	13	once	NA	CASSMHSLNEQFF	TGTGCCAGTAGTATGCATAGCCTAAATGAGCAGTTCTTC
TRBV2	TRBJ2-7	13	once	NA	CASSGEDSYEQYF	TGTGCCAGCAGTGGTGAGGACTCCTACGAGCAGTACTTC
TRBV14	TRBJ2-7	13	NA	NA	CASSQAPTGEQYF	TGTGCCAGCAGCCAAGCACCGACAGGCGAGCAGTACTTC
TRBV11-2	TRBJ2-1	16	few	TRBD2	CASSANEREHFREQFF	TGTGCCAGCAGCGCGAATGAGCGGGAGCACTTTAGGGAGCAGTTCTTC
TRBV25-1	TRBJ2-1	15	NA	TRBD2	CASRRTSGGRNEQFF	TGTGCCAGCAGAAGGACTAGCGGGGGGCGGAATGAGCAGTTCTTC
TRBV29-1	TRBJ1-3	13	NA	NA	CSATVGRKNTIYF	TGCAGCGCCACCGTTGGGAGAAAAAACACCATATATTTT
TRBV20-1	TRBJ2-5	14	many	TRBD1	CSARAAGTVETQYF	TGCAGTGCTAGAGCGGCCGGGACAGTAGAGACCCAGTACTTC
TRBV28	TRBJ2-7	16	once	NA	CASSHLNPGASYEQYF	TGTGCCAGCAGCCACCTAAATCCAGGGGCCTCCTACGAGCAGTACTTC
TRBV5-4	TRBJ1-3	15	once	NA	CASSLGRGLGNTVYF	TGTGCCAGCAGCTTGGGCAGGGGTTTAGGAAACACCGTATATTTT
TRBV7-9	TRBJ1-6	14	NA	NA	CASSFGGDISPLHF	TGTGCCAGCAGCTTCGGAGGGGATATCTCACCCCTCCACTTT
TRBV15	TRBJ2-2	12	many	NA	CATSRVPGELFF	TGTGCCACCAGCAGAGTGCCCGGGGAGCTGTTTTTT
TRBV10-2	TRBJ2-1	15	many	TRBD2	CASSQRGIGYNEQFF	TGCGCCAGCAGCCAGCGGGGAATAGGTTACAATGAGCAGTTCTTC
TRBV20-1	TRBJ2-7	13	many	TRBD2	CSASAGDKDEQYF	TGCAGTGCTAGCGCGGGGGATAAGGACGAGCAGTACTTC
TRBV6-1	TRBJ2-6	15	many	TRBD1	CASSQTGEGANVLTF	TGTGCCAGCAGCCAGACAGGGGAAGGGGCCAACGTCCTGACTTTC
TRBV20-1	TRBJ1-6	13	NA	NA	CSARTGLYSSLRF	TGCAGTGCTAGAACTGGGTTGTACTCATCCCTCCGCTTT
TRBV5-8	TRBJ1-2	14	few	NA	CASSSAGPNYGYTF	TGTGCCAGCAGCTCAGCCGGACCGAACTATGGCTACACCTTC
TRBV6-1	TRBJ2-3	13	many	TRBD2	CASSPGTSGLQYF	TGTGCCAGCAGTCCCGGGACTAGCGGACTGCAGTATTTT
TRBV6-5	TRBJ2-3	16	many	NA	CASSYTPGVGTDTQYF	TGTGCCAGCAGTTACACCCCGGGGGTTGGCACAGATACGCAGTATTTT
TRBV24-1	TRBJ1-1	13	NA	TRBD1	CVTSDTRDSEAFF	TGTGTCACCAGTGATACAAGGGACAGTGAAGCTTTCTTT